These T cell receptor beta chains were read from a single sample in a study of T-cell memory formation after mild COVID-19. TCRdb re-called the 5' RACE reads with MiXCR, one entry per CDR3 protein. The sample lists 580,000 or so distinct CDR3 sequences; 17% were seen once. Sequencing input: PBMCs or a T cell subset sorted from them (not recorded which). The receptors were gathered from an adult woman who had mild COVID-19 (a few samples of this study predate the infection). Cell type and time point are not known. Both conserved end residues are part of each CDR3. The D gene is left open where the match is weak. Some rows have no size entry. The others give once, few or many, or a class for an expanded clone.

TRBV4-1	TRBJ1-6	-	-	CASSQVGDNSPLHF	TGCGCCAGCAGCCAAGTCGGGGATAATTCACCCCTCCACTTT
TRBV7-3	TRBJ2-2	TRBD2	-	CASSFGLAGGPGELFF	TGTGCCAGCAGCTTTGGACTAGCGGGGGGGCCCGGGGAGCTGTTTTTT
TRBV5-1	TRBJ2-7	-	few	CASSWKAGGAYEQYF	TGCGCCAGCAGCTGGAAAGCGGGTGGCGCCTACGAGCAGTACTTC
TRBV7-9	TRBJ1-1	-	few	CASSPRGRGNTEAFF	TGTGCCAGCAGCCCCCGCGGTAGGGGGAACACTGAAGCTTTCTTT
TRBV5-1	TRBJ1-1	-	-	CASRLGAPGTAFF	TGCGCCAGCCGCCTCGGGGCTCCGGGAACCGCTTTCTTT
TRBV20-1	TRBJ2-1	TRBD2	-	CSARERTSGVNEQFF	TGCAGTGCTAGAGAAAGAACTAGCGGGGTCAATGAGCAGTTCTTC
TRBV6-1	TRBJ1-1	-	-	CASSEAVGDEAFF	TGTGCCAGCAGTGAAGCAGTAGGGGATGAGGCTTTCTTT
TRBV27	TRBJ2-3	-	many	CASTSTSTDTQYF	TGTGCCAGCACTAGCACCAGCACAGATACGCAGTATTTT
TRBV20-1	TRBJ2-1	TRBD1	-	CSASLQGAYNEQFF	TGCAGTGCTAGTCTCCAGGGGGCGTACAATGAGCAGTTCTTC
TRBV15	TRBJ2-5	TRBD1	-	CATSRTTGGGETQYF	TGTGCCACCAGCAGAACTACAGGGGGAGGAGAGACCCAGTACTTC
TRBV4-2	TRBJ2-2	TRBD2	-	CASSHGGLAGEGELFF	TGTGCCAGCAGCCATGGGGGACTAGCGGGAGAGGGGGAGCTGTTTTTT
TRBV6-2/TRBV6-3	TRBJ2-1	TRBD1	few	CASSPGTGVRENEQFF	TGTGCCAGCAGTCCCGGGACAGGGGTGAGGGAAAATGAGCAGTTCTTC
TRBV20-1	TRBJ2-1	TRBD2	-	CSAEAGAVKNEQFF	TGCAGTGCTGAAGCGGGAGCTGTAAAGAATGAGCAGTTCTTC
TRBV7-3	TRBJ1-1	TRBD1	-	CASSEGPTGTHTEAFF	TGTGCCAGCAGCGAAGGACCGACAGGGACTCACACTGAAGCTTTCTTT
TRBV12-3/TRBV12-4	TRBJ2-7	-	few	CASSFMLGGEQYF	TGTGCCAGCAGTTTCATGCTAGGGGGGGAGCAGTACTTC
TRBV12-3/TRBV12-4	TRBJ2-1	TRBD2	-	CASSHSGTTHNEQFF	TGTGCCAGCAGTCACTCCGGGACTACCCACAATGAGCAGTTCTTC
TRBV4-1	TRBJ2-3	TRBD2	-	CASGTSGDTDTQYF	TGCGCCAGCGGCACTAGCGGGGATACAGATACGCAGTATTTT
TRBV24-1	TRBJ2-3	-	-	CATSDHQLNTDTQYF	TGTGCCACCAGTGATCACCAACTAAACACAGATACGCAGTATTTT
TRBV12-3/TRBV12-4	TRBJ2-2	-	few	CASSRPRSGELFF	TGTGCCAGCAGCCGGCCGAGGTCCGGGGAGCTGTTTTTT
TRBV9	TRBJ2-6	-	once	CASSVVPGAVSGANVLTF	TGTGCCAGCAGCGTAGTACCGGGGGCCGTCTCTGGGGCCAACGTCCTGACTTTC
TRBV5-1	TRBJ1-3	-	-	CASKETVISGNTIYF	TGCGCCAGCAAAGAGACAGTGATCTCTGGAAACACCATATATTTT
TRBV25-1	TRBJ2-5	TRBD2	once	CASSESRLGRLAGETQYF	TGTGCCAGCAGTGAATCAAGACTCGGCCGACTAGCTGGAGAGACCCAGTACTTC
TRBV18	TRBJ1-1	TRBD1	-	CASSPGQGRVMNTEAFF	TGTGCCAGCTCACCGGGACAGGGAAGGGTCATGAACACTGAAGCTTTCTTT
TRBV24-1	TRBJ2-3	TRBD1	few	CATSESGQGYSVTQYF	TGTGCCACCAGTGAATCAGGACAGGGCTATTCTGTTACGCAGTATTTT
TRBV9	TRBJ1-4	TRBD1	-	CASSPRTGATNEKLFF	TGTGCCAGCAGCCCAAGGACAGGTGCAACTAATGAAAAACTGTTTTTT
TRBV5-1	TRBJ2-2	TRBD1	few	CASAPRGPTNTGELFF	TGCGCCAGCGCCCCCAGGGGGCCCACGAACACCGGGGAGCTGTTTTTT
TRBV9	TRBJ2-5	TRBD2	-	CASSAGLAGAYQETQYF	TGTGCCAGCAGCGCGGGACTAGCGGGGGCCTACCAAGAGACCCAGTACTTC
TRBV3-1	TRBJ1-4	TRBD1	-	CASSQVFTGVTDEKLFF	TGTGCCAGCAGCCAAGTTTTCACAGGGGTTACGGATGAAAAACTGTTTTTT
TRBV7-9	TRBJ2-3	-	few	CASSPRTGQDTQYF	TGTGCCAGCAGCCCTCGGACGGGGCAGGATACGCAGTATTTT
TRBV5-1	TRBJ2-2	-	many	CASSRDKNTGELFF	TGCGCCAGCAGCCGGGACAAGAACACCGGGGAGCTGTTTTTT
TRBV7-9	TRBJ2-1	-	-	CASSSSGWSYNEQFF	TGTGCCAGCAGCTCCTCTGGGTGGTCCTACAATGAGCAGTTCTTC
TRBV25-1	TRBJ2-5	-	few	CASSDSPETQYF	TGTGCCAGCAGTGACTCACCAGAGACCCAGTACTTC
TRBV6-5	TRBJ2-2	TRBD1	few	CASSIGTANGELFF	TGTGCCAGCAGTATAGGGACAGCGAACGGGGAGCTGTTTTTT
TRBV30	TRBJ2-7	-	-	CAWSLAPAAPYEQYF	TGTGCCTGGAGTCTTGCTCCCGCGGCCCCCTACGAGCAGTACTTC
TRBV7-8	TRBJ2-1	-	few	CASSLVVSGLAYRMTYNEQFF	TGTGCCAGCAGCTTAGTTGTGTCGGGGCTAGCGTACCGCATGACTTACAATGAGCAGTTCTTC
TRBV4-1	TRBJ2-1	-	many	CASSPISGNEQFF	TGCGCCAGCAGCCCGATCTCGGGGAATGAGCAGTTCTTC
TRBV7-8	TRBJ1-2	-	few	CASSLARGSYGYTF	TGTGCCAGCAGCTTAGCGCGGGGGAGCTATGGCTACACCTTC
TRBV6-2/TRBV6-3	TRBJ1-2	-	-	CASSYLLADSYGYTF	TGTGCCAGCAGTTATTTATTAGCAGACTCCTATGGCTACACCTTC
TRBV5-1	TRBJ2-1	-	-	CASSFTGVEWNEQFF	TGCGCCAGCAGCTTCACGGGAGTAGAATGGAATGAGCAGTTCTTC
TRBV7-2	TRBJ2-1	-	-	CASSFEGRGSYNEQFF	TGTGCCAGCAGCTTTGAGGGTAGAGGATCCTACAATGAGCAGTTCTTC
TRBV6-1	TRBJ1-5	-	few	CASREGSTDRNQPQHF	TGTGCCAGCAGGGAAGGATCGACAGATCGCAATCAGCCCCAGCATTTT
TRBV7-9	TRBJ1-2	-	-	CASSLYKGNGYTF	TGTGCCAGCAGCTTATATAAGGGAAACGGCTACACCTTC
TRBV20-1	TRBJ2-7	TRBD2	many	CSARAPRTRDYRATPYEQYF	TGCAGTGCTAGAGCACCCCGAACCCGGGACTACCGGGCGACGCCCTACGAGCAGTACTTC
TRBV5-1	TRBJ2-6	TRBD1	-	CASSEPTGASGANVLTF	TGCGCCAGCAGCGAACCGACAGGGGCCTCTGGGGCCAACGTCCTGACTTTC
TRBV6-4	TRBJ2-1	-	-	CASSVAEDSNEQFF	TGTGCCAGCAGTGTAGCGGAAGACTCAAATGAGCAGTTCTTC
TRBV12-3/TRBV12-4	TRBJ2-7	-	few	CASTSGGGPSFEQYF	TGTGCCAGCACTTCCGGAGGGGGCCCATCTTTCGAGCAGTACTTC
TRBV19	TRBJ2-3	-	-	CASKSIGSGADTQYF	TGTGCCAGTAAATCTATCGGGAGCGGCGCAGATACGCAGTATTTT
TRBV18	TRBJ1-5	-	few	CASSPSVSNQPQHF	TGTGCCAGCTCACCCAGCGTTAGCAATCAGCCCCAGCATTTT
TRBV7-2	TRBJ2-7	-	many	CASRAGSSYEQYF	TGTGCGAGTCGCGCGGGGAGCTCCTACGAGCAGTACTTC
TRBV6-5	TRBJ2-1	-	many	CASSYTTGSGGNEQFF	TGTGCCAGCAGTTATACGACAGGGTCGGGGGGGAATGAGCAGTTCTTC
TRBV5-5	TRBJ1-2	TRBD1	-	CASSLNGMNRGGGYTF	TGTGCCAGCAGCTTGAATGGGATGAACAGGGGTGGTGGCTACACCTTC
TRBV12-3/TRBV12-4	TRBJ1-2	-	-	CASSFSPLLEGYTF	TGTGCCAGCAGTTTCTCCCCACTCCTGGAGGGCTACACCTTC
TRBV20-1	TRBJ2-1	-	few	CSALDGASSYNEQFF	TGCAGTGCTTTGGACGGGGCGAGCTCCTACAATGAGCAGTTCTTC
TRBV5-6	TRBJ1-2	-	few	CASSPGGVNYGYTF	TGTGCCAGCAGCCCGGGGGGCGTAAACTATGGCTACACCTTC
TRBV6-2/TRBV6-3	TRBJ2-3	-	-	CASSKGIRTDTQYF	TGTGCCAGCAGCAAAGGGATCCGCACAGATACGCAGTATTTT
TRBV20-1	TRBJ2-1	TRBD2	-	CSAKKTSGRHNEQFF	TGCAGTGCCAAAAAGACTAGCGGGAGGCACAATGAGCAGTTCTTC
TRBV19	TRBJ2-7	TRBD1	-	CASSRPDRANYEQYF	TGTGCCAGTAGTAGGCCAGACAGGGCGAACTACGAGCAGTACTTC
TRBV9	TRBJ1-2	TRBD1	few	CASRTQVQGDSYGYTF	TGTGCCAGCAGGACACAAGTGCAGGGGGACAGCTATGGCTACACCTTC